These T cell receptor beta chains were read from a single sample in a study of Graves' ophthalmopathy and Graves' hyperthyroidism. TCRdb re-called the multiplex PCR reads with MiXCR, one entry per CDR3 protein. Among roughly 600,000 distinct CDR3 sequences listed, 35% to 40% were seen once. Input material: peripheral blood or thyroid tissue (not recorded which). The receptors come from an adult man with Graves' hyperthyroidism. Each CDR3 is given with its conserved first and last residue. A D gene is named only where the DNA matches it firmly. Only part of the rows carry a size: once, few, many, or a class if the clone is expanded.

j_call v_call clone_size d_call cdr3_nt cdr3_aa
TRBJ1-1 TRBV10-3 many TRBD1 TGTGCCATCAACCGGGACAGGGAGGGCACTGAAGCTTTCTTT CAINRDREGTEAFF
TRBJ2-5 TRBV29-1 many TRBD1 TGCAGCGTCGGACAGGCTAGGGAGACCCAGTACTTC CSVGQARETQYF
TRBJ2-7 TRBV29-1 many NA TGCAGCGTTGCGGGTTCGCCAGGTACCTCCTACGAGCAGTACTTC CSVAGSPGTSYEQYF
TRBJ1-3 TRBV12-3/TRBV12-4 many NA TGTGCCAGCAGTCACGGGCCGCGGTGGACTGATTTT CASSHGPRWTDF
TRBJ1-5 TRBV19 many NA TGTGCCAGTAGTATCCGGGCAGGGCGTAGCAATCAGCCCCAGCATTTT CASSIRAGRSNQPQHF
TRBJ2-7 TRBV7-8 many NA TGTGCCAGCAGCTTAGTGGCCGGGACCGGATTTTACGAGCAGTACTTC CASSLVAGTGFYEQYF
TRBJ1-2 TRBV20-1 many TRBD1 TGCAGTGCTAGAGATGCCGGGACAGTAAGGACCGATCTCTATGGCTACACCTTC CSARDAGTVRTDLYGYTF
TRBJ1-2 TRBV25-1 NA TRBD1 TGTGCTAGAGATGACAGGGGTAACTATGGCTACACCTTC CARDDRGNYGYTF
TRBJ2-1 TRBV7-9 NA NA TGTGCCAGCAGCTTGGGTATTGAGCAGTTCTTC CASSLGIEQFF
TRBJ2-7 TRBV7-3 many NA TGTGCCAGCAGCTTCGATGGGGGATCCTACGAGCAGTACTTC CASSFDGGSYEQYF
TRBJ1-1 TRBV6-5 NA NA TGTGCCAGCAGTCTCCTGCCTACTCAGGGCACTGAAGCTTTCTTT CASSLLPTQGTEAFF
TRBJ2-6 TRBV19 many NA TGTGCCAGTATCAGCTCTGGGGCCAACGTCCTGACTTTC CASISSGANVLTF
TRBJ1-2 TRBV30 few NA TGTGCCTGGGCGACAGGAGGTAGCGGCTACACCTTC CAWATGGSGYTF
TRBJ1-1 TRBV13 many TRBD1 TGTGCCAGCAGCTTTAGGGGGCTAGTCGGCACTGAAGCTTTCTTT CASSFRGLVGTEAFF
TRBJ1-5 TRBV6-5 NA NA TGTGCCAGCAGTTACGGGTTCAGAAATCAGCCCCAGCATTTT CASSYGFRNQPQHF
TRBJ1-1 TRBV10-2 NA TRBD1 TGTGCCAGCAGTGGCCGGGACAGCGGGAACACTGAAGCTTTCTTT CASSGRDSGNTEAFF
TRBJ1-5 TRBV7-3 NA NA TGTGCCAGCAGGGGGGCCGGGACCGTTAATCAGCCCCAGCATTTT CASRGAGTVNQPQHF
TRBJ2-2 TRBV25-1 NA NA NA CASSARGLYEQYFGELFF
TRBJ2-2 TRBV7-2 many NA TGTGCCAGCAGCTTATTCTATGAGGGCGGGGAGCTGTTTTTT CASSLFYEGGELFF
TRBJ2-5 TRBV11-3 many TRBD2 TGTGCCAGCAGCATCGGACTAGCGGGAGTGGGAATTCAAGAGACCCAGTACTTC CASSIGLAGVGIQETQYF
TRBJ1-2 TRBV6-1 NA NA TGTGCCAGCAGTGAACCCCGGGGGGTGGGAGGCTACACCTTC CASSEPRGVGGYTF